These T cell receptor beta chains were read from a single sample in a study of shared clonotypes between healthy human individuals. Sequencing used immunoSEQ multiplex PCR; TCRdb keeps in-frame clones, though not all of them. This table has about 2.2 million clones, more than 85% appearing once. The specimen sequenced was naive CD8+ T cells from PBMCs. The receptors come from a man between 18 and 29 years old in good health. Some clones in this sample may be carry-over from other donors' samples. Both conserved end residues are part of each CDR3. Some rows have no size entry. The others give once, few or many, or a class for an expanded clone.

clone size | J gene | V gene | CDR3 protein
NA | TRBJ1-2 | TRBV9 | CASSVGGSNYGYTF
NA | TRBJ2-7 | TRBV7-9 | CASSFTGTGTDYEQYF
NA | TRBJ2-1 | TRBV27 | CASSKSLGLAGNYYNEQFF
once | TRBJ2-7 | TRBV9 | CASSVEGTSYEQYF
NA | TRBJ2-1 | TRBV28 | CATHRRGPSSYNEQFF
NA | TRBJ2-1 | TRBV19 | CASSPGDEQFF
once | TRBJ2-7 | TRBV10-3 | CAISEFRDRVKGTYEQYF
NA | TRBJ2-2 | TRBV4-2 | CASSYSGRKGGELFF
NA | TRBJ1-2 | TRBV27 | CASSSIPRGRHNYGYTF
NA | TRBJ2-5 | TRBV6-5 | CASSYSPGTPQETQYF
NA | TRBJ2-7 | TRBV28 | CASSSYTGAGRYEQYF
NA | TRBJ2-1 | TRBV27 | CASSWGGGSYNEQFF
NA | TRBJ2-7 | TRBV5-1 | CASSLGLTYEQYF
NA | TRBJ2-2 | TRBV5-6 | CASSTYLDSLLNTGELFF
NA | TRBJ1-1 | TRBV10-3 | CAIRDRGQGNTEAFF
once | TRBJ1-2 | TRBV27 | CASSETGGYRGYTF
NA | TRBJ1-3 | TRBV7-9 | CASSLVRSSGNTIYF
NA | TRBJ2-1 | TRBV9 | CASSGPSGGGKYNEQFF
NA | TRBJ1-5 | TRBV28 | CASTGMGNQPQHF
NA | TRBJ2-1 | TRBV7-2 | CASSLGLAGVSEQFF
NA | TRBJ2-5 | TRBV7-9 | CASSLGLAGDQGETQYF
NA | TRBJ2-7 | TRBV29-1 | CSVEITGPSYEQYF
NA | TRBJ2-1 | TRBV6-4 | CASSGRLTGVYNEQFF
once | TRBJ2-1 | TRBV19 | CASRDLADPYNEQFF
NA | TRBJ1-2 | TRBV27 | CASSLRVSETGEGYTF
NA | TRBJ2-7 | TRBV27 | CASSLWGVDNEQYF
NA | TRBJ2-4 | TRBV29-1 | CSVEDITWNIQYF
NA | TRBJ1-1 | TRBV7-9 | CASSPPGPTEAFF
NA | TRBJ2-1 | TRBV12-5 | CASGPGPVYNEQFF
NA | TRBJ2-7 | TRBV5-4 | CASSTGRYEQYF
NA | TRBJ2-2 | TRBV27 | CASRDRGRDTGELFF
NA | TRBJ2-7 | TRBV9 | CASSVSWGTPYEQYF
NA | TRBJ1-4 | TRBV27 | CASSSHLTGGAPNEKLFF
NA | TRBJ2-1 | TRBV27 | CASSLSGPYNEQFF
NA | TRBJ2-1 | TRBV7-8 | CASSSGRRAHNEQFF
NA | TRBJ2-7 | TRBV27 | CATGLDSYEQYF
NA | TRBJ1-4 | TRBV19 | CASSIDREGSEKLFF
NA | TRBJ2-2 | TRBV2 | CASRLITGITGELFF
NA | TRBJ2-7 | TRBV30 | CAWSLRDLGLHYEQYF
NA | TRBJ2-1 | TRBV7-9 | CASSERTGEQFF
NA | TRBJ2-3 | TRBV7-7 | CASSSLLSDTQYF
once | TRBJ2-3 | TRBV5-1 | CASSSALRRDTQYF
NA | TRBJ2-1 | TRBV28 | CASWGGRDTFSYNEQFF
NA | TRBJ2-5 | TRBV10-3 | CAISESGGEKTQYF
NA | TRBJ2-5 | TRBV9 | CASSGTGGRETQYF
NA | TRBJ1-3 | TRBV15 | CATSRDRSSGNTIYF
NA | TRBJ2-7 | TRBV28 | CASTSGTDSYEQYF
NA | TRBJ2-6 | TRBV27 | CASSSGGANVLTF
NA | TRBJ2-7 | TRBV27 | CASSFSLKPYEQYF
NA | TRBJ2-5 | TRBV6-5 | CASSYNGETQYF
NA | TRBJ2-7 | TRBV27 | CASRIKGGGKYEQYF
NA | TRBJ2-1 | TRBV7-8 | CASSLGITEPRGVYNEQFF
NA | TRBJ2-1 | TRBV7-3 | CASSLMGGRANEQFF
NA | TRBJ2-1 | TRBV7-2 | CASSLYSYGLYNEQFF
NA | TRBJ2-3 | TRBV4-3 | CASSQDLWDRGADTQYF
once | TRBJ2-1 | TRBV15 | CATGGRRNEQFF
NA | TRBJ1-5 | TRBV28 | CASSLDSRSNQPQHF
once | TRBJ1-1 | TRBV27 | CASDPIFGGGLGTEAFF
NA | TRBJ1-1 | TRBV6-1 | CALQAGVVEAFF
NA | TRBJ1-5 | TRBV27 | CASSFLGQGALQTQHF